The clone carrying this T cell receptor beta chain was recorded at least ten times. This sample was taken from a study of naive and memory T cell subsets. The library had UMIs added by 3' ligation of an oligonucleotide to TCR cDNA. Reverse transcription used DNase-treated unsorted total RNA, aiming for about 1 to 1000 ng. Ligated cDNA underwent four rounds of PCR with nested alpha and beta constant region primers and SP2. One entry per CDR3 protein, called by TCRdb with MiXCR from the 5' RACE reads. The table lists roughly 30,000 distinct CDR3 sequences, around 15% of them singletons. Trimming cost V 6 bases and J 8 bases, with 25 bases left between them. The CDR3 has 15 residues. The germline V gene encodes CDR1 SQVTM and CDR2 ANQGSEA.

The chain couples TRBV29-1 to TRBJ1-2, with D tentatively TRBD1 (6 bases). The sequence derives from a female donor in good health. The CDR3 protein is CSVGPELREGGGYTF. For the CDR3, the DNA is TGCAGCGTGGGCCCTGAACTCCGAGAAGGGGGGGGCTACACCTTC.